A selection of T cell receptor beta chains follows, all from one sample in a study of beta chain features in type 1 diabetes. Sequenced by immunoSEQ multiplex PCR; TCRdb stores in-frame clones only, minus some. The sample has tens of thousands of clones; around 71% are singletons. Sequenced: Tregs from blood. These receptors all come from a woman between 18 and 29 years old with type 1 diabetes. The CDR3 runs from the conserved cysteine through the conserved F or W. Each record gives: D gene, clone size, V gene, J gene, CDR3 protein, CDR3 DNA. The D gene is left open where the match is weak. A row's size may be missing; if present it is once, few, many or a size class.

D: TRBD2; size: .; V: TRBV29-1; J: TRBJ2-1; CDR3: CSVEDRVGLAGRGSYNEQFF; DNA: TGCAGCGTTGAAGATCGAGTCGGGTTAGCGGGTCGGGGGTCCTACAATGAGCAGTTCTTC
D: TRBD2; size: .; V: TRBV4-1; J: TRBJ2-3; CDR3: CASSQRGTSGRAVKGTDTQYF; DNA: TGCGCCAGCAGCCAAAGAGGGACTAGCGGGAGGGCCGTAAAAGGCACAGATACGCAGTATTTT
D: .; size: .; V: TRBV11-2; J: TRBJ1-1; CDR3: CASSLGGPEAFF; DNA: TGTGCCAGCAGCTTAGGGGGGCCTGAAGCTTTCTTT
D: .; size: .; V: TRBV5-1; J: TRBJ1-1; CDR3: CASNLETANTEAFF; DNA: TGCGCCAGCAATCTCGAGACAGCTAACACTGAAGCTTTCTTT
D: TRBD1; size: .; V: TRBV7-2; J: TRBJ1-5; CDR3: CASSLGGGSNQPQHF; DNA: TGTGCCAGCAGCCTTGGAGGGGGCTCCAATCAGCCCCAGCATTTT
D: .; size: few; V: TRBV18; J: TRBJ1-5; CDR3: CASQDSSNQPQHF; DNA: TGTGCCAGCCAAGATAGTAGCAATCAGCCCCAGCATTTT
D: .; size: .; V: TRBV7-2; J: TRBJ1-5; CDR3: CASSPDPTVPQHF; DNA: TGTGCCAGCAGTCCTGATCCTACAGTCCCCCAGCATTTT
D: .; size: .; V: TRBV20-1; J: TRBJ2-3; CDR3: CSAPHQDTQYF; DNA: TGCAGTGCCCCACACCAAGATACGCAGTATTTT
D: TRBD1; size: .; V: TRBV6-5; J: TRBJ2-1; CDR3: CASSSPRTGANEQFF; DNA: TGTGCCAGCAGCTCCCCTCGGACAGGGGCAAATGAGCAGTTCTTC
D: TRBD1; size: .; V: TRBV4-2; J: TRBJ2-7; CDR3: CASSQDWTGAYEQYF; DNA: TGTGCCAGCAGCCAAGATTGGACAGGGGCGTACGAGCAGTACTTC
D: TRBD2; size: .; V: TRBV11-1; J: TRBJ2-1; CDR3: CASSPLGLAGPQQFF; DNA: TGTGCCAGCAGCCCGCTGGGACTAGCGGGGCCCCAGCAGTTCTTC
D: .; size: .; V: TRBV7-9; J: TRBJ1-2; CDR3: CASSLRTDGHGYTF; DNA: TGTGCCAGCAGCCTACGGACAGACGGGCATGGCTACACCTTC
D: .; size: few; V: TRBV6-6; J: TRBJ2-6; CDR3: CASSTRQDSGANVLTF; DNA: TGTGCCAGCAGCACCCGGCAGGACTCTGGGGCCAACGTCCTGACTTTC
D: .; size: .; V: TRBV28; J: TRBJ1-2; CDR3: CASSFADYGYTF; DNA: TGTGCCAGCAGTTTTGCGGACTATGGCTACACCTTC
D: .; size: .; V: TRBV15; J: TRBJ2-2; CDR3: CATSSQNTGELFF; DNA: TGTGCCACCAGCAGCCAGAACACCGGGGAGCTGTTTTTT
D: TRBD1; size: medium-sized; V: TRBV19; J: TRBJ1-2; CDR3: CASSIDQGTEVGYTF; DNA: TGTGCCAGTAGTATAGACCAAGGGACAGAAGTTGGCTACACCTTC
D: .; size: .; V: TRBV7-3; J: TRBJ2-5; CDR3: CASSRGGHPGETQYF; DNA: TGTGCCAGCAGCCGAGGCGGGCACCCGGGAGAGACCCAGTACTTC
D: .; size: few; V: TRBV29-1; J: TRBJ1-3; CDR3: CSVDRGGNTIYF; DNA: TGCAGCGTTGACAGGGGTGGAAACACCATATATTTT
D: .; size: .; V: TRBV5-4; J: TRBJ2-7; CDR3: CASSLIGGSSYEQYF; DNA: TGTGCCAGCAGCTTGATTGGCGGCAGTTCCTACGAGCAGTACTTC
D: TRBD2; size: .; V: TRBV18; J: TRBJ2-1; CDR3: CASSPALVAGGLNEQFF; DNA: TGTGCCAGCTCACCCGCTCTGGTAGCGGGAGGCCTCAATGAGCAGTTCTTC
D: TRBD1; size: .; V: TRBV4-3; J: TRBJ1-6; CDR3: CASSQGDSSYNSPLHF; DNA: TGCGCCAGCAGCCAAGGGGACAGCTCCTATAATTCACCCCTCCACTTT
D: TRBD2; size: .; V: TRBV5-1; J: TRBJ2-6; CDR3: CASRGGSGPSSGANVLTF; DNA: TGCGCCAGCAGGGGGGGGAGTGGACCCTCCTCTGGGGCCAACGTCCTGACTTTC
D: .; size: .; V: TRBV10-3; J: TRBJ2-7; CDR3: CAITGREDYEQYF; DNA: TGTGCCATCACCGGCCGGGAAGACTACGAGCAGTACTTC
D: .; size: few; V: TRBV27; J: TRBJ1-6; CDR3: CASSFHLSPLHF; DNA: TGTGCCAGCAGTTTCCATCTATCACCCCTCCACTTT
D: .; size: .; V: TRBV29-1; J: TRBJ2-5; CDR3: CSVYTGSWETQYF; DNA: TGCAGCGTTTATACAGGGAGTTGGGAGACCCAGTACTTC
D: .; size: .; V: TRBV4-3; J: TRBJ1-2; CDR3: CASSQESLTGTYGYTF; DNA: TGCGCCAGCAGCCAAGAATCGTTAACGGGTACTTATGGCTACACCTTC
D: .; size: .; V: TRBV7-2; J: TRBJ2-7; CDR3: CASSLALRGGEQYF; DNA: TGTGCCAGCAGCTTAGCGCTAAGGGGAGGCGAGCAGTACTTC
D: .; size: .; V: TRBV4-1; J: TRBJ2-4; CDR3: CASRRDSLAKNIQYF; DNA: TGCGCCAGCAGGCGTGACTCATTAGCCAAAAACATTCAGTACTTC
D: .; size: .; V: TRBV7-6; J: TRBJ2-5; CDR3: CASSPPLVSQYF; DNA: TGTGCCAGCAGCCCCCCCCTTGTTTCCCAGTACTTC
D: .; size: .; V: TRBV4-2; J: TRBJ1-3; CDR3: CASSQDLLRNGNTIYF; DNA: TGTGCCAGCAGCCAAGATCTTCTGAGGAATGGAAACACCATATATTTT
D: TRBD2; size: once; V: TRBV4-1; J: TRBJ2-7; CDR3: CASSHEPRLAGGPQRVEQYF; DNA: TGCGCCAGCAGCCATGAACCTCGGCTAGCGGGAGGGCCCCAAAGAGTTGAGCAGTACTTC
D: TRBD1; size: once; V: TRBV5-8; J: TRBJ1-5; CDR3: CASSLGQDSNQPQHF; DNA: TGTGCCAGCAGCCTCGGACAGGATAGCAATCAGCCCCAGCATTTT
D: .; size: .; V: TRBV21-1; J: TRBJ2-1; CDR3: CASSKWGRAFGEQFF; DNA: TGTGCCAGCAGCAAGTGGGGGAGGGCCTTCGGCGAGCAGTTCTTC
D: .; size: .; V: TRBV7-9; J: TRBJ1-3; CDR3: CASCFSSGNTIYF; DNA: TGTGCCAGCTGCTTCAGCTCTGGAAACACCATATATTTT
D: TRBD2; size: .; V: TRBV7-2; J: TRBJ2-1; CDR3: CASSLTGGNEQFF; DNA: TGTGCCAGCAGCTTAACGGGGGGCAATGAGCAGTTCTTC
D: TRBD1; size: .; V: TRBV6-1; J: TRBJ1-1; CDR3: CASSPGGGREAFF; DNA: TGTGCCAGCAGCCCAGGGGGCGGCCGTGAAGCTTTCTTT
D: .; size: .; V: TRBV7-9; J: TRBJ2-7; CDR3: CASSLPRGGSSYEQYF; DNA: TGTGCCAGCAGCTTACCCCGTGGGGGGAGCTCCTACGAGCAGTACTTC
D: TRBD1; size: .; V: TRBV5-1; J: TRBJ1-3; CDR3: CASSTDRISGNTIYF; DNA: TGCGCCAGCAGCACGGACAGGATCTCTGGAAACACCATATATTTT
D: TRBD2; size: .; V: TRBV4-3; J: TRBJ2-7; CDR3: CASSQDLIASGRLSSYEQYF; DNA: TGCGCCAGCAGCCAAGATTTAATCGCTAGCGGGAGACTAAGCTCCTACGAGCAGTACTTC
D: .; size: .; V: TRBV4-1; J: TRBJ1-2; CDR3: CASSQDRDVIGYGYTF; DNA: TGCGCCAGCAGCCAAGATCGTGATGTCATCGGGTATGGCTACACCTTC
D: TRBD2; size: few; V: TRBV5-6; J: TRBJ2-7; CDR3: CASRSPGLAAYEQYF; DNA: TGTGCCAGCAGGTCCCCTGGGCTAGCGGCCTACGAGCAGTACTTC
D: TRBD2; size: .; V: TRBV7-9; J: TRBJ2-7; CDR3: CASRRASGSAYEQYF; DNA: TGTGCCAGCAGGCGCGCTAGCGGGAGTGCCTACGAGCAGTACTTC
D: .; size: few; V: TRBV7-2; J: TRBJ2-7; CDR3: CASSSSVRYEQYF; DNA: TGTGCCAGCAGCTCTAGCGTCCGCTACGAGCAGTACTTC
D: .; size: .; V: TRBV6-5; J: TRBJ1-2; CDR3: CASRPRQDSFYGYTF; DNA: TGTGCCAGCAGACCTAGACAGGACTCGTTCTATGGCTACACCTTC
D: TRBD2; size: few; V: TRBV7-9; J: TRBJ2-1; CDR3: CASSRTSGSSYNEQFF; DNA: TGTGCCAGCAGCCGTACTAGCGGGAGCTCCTACAATGAGCAGTTCTTC
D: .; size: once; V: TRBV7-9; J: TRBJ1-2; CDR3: CASSFRGGYGYTF; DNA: TGTGCCAGCAGCTTCCGAGGGGGCTATGGCTACACCTTC
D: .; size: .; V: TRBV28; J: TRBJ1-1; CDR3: CASSLRGTEAFF; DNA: TGTGCCAGCAGTCTCCGGGGAACTGAAGCTTTCTTT
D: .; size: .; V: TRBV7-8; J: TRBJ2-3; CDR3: CASSLAFPGEDTQYF; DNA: TGTGCCAGCAGCCTTGCATTTCCGGGGGAAGATACGCAGTATTTT
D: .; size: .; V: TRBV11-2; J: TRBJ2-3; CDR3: CASSPRGTQYF; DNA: TGTGCCAGCAGCCCTCGGGGTACGCAGTATTTT
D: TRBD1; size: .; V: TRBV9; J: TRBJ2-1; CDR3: CASSVAGQGMRGRFF; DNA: TGTGCCAGCAGCGTGGCAGGACAGGGCATGAGGGGACGGTTCTTC
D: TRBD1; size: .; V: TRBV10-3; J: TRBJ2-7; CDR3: CAIRGTGAYEQYF; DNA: TGTGCCATCAGAGGGACAGGGGCCTACGAGCAGTACTTC
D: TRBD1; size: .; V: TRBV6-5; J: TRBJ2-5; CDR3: CASRHGQVAQETQYF; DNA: TGTGCCAGCAGGCATGGACAGGTAGCCCAAGAGACCCAGTACTTC
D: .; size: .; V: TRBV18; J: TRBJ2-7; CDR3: CASSDGSGYEQYF; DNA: TGTGCCAGCTCAGATGGGTCGGGCTACGAGCAGTACTTC
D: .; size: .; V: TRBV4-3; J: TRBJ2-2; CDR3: CASSQSMEPNTGELFF; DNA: TGCGCCAGCAGCCAATCTATGGAGCCGAACACCGGGGAGCTGTTTTTT
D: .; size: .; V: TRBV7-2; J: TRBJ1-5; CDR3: CASITPGQFNQPQHF; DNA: TGTGCCAGCATCACCCCCGGACAGTTCAATCAGCCCCAGCATTTT
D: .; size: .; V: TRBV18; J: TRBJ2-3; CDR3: CASRGDGTDTQYF; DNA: TGTGCCAGCCGCGGGGATGGCACAGATACGCAGTATTTT
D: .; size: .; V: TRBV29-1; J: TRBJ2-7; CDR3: CSVLSWGPVPYEQYF; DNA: TGCAGCGTCCTGAGTTGGGGGCCTGTTCCCTACGAGCAGTACTTC